This T cell receptor beta chain appears in the sequencing data of a study of T cells after yellow fever vaccination. About the research overall: Preparation of the low-cell-number fractions used SMART-Seq v4 Ultra Low Input. Study-wide points: The secondary response was weaker but peaked faster, day 5 versus 15. At about 97% for CD4 and approximately 89% for CD8, most primary-vaccination clones showed up again after the booster.

To note about this clonotype: Its matching antigen is unknown.

TCR cDNA was made by 5'RACE template switching, adding a universal primer site and UMIs. From the 5' RACE reads, TCRdb called clonotypes with MiXCR, one entry per CDR3 protein. The sample includes about 340,000 distinct CDR3 sequences, 12% of them seen just once. Germline V CDR1 and CDR2: SEHNR, FQNEAQ (reference sequence). Trimming at V came to 4 bases and at J to 0 bases, leaving 18 bases not matched to a gene. CDR3 length: 21 residues. Specimen: CD4+ T cells sorted from PBMCs, collected 15 days after the yellow fever booster vaccination. The TCR comes from a young man who received the YFV17D yellow fever vaccine. V and J are TRBV7-9 and TRBJ1-4, with 9 bases identical to TRBD1. The CDR3 loop is CASSSYTGTGTTPTTNEKLFF. CDR3 nucleotide sequence: TGTGCCAGCAGCTCTTACACCGGGACAGGGACTACCCCCACAACTAATGAAAAACTGTTTTTT.